The 9 T cell receptor beta chains below were found in one sample sequenced in a study of T cell changes during pregnancy in multiple sclerosis (dated by TCRdb to about 2019). The library was obtained by the immunoSEQ multiplex PCR assay. TCRdb carries this immuneACCESS record with in-frame sequences only. Its versions omit some clonotypes, under half of them owing to an unresolved V gene in the studies checked, with the rest unexplained. The sample table lists around 56,000 clones, 80% to 95% of them with a count of one. The ten largest clonotypes hold about 2.5% of the sample. The material was peripheral blood, obtained in the third trimester of pregnancy. These TCRs come from a female donor in good health, enrolled as a control in a pregnancy study.

CDR3 bases: TGCGCCAGCAGCCTAACAGGGGGCCCCAATTCACCCCTCCACTTT. Translating gives CASSLTGGPNSPLHF. V gene TRBV5-1 combines with J gene TRBJ1-6, with TRBD1 matching over 9 bases. Unmatched junction bases numbered 6, after V lost 4 bases and J lost 7 bases. CDR1 and CDR2 (germline): SGHRS, YFSETQ. The CDR3 extends over 15 amino acids.

This CDR3 reads CASSLPGGHNEQFF. In DNA form, the CDR3 reads TGTGCCAGCAGCCTCCCTGGAGGTCACAATGAGCAGTTCTTC. V is TRBV28 and J is TRBJ2-1, with a weak D call TRBD2 (5 bases). Trimming took off 6 bases at V and 5 bases at J, with 14 bases between the two ends. The CDR3 runs 14 residues. Germline CDR1 MDHEN, CDR2 SYDVKM.

This chain links TRBV29-1 with TRBJ2-1, with 9 bases identical to TRBD2. CDR1 is SQVTM and CDR2 is ANQGSEA in the germline V gene. This CDR3 has 15 amino acids. Germline trimming cut 5 bases from V and 9 bases from J; bases unmatched to any gene: 14. CDR3 region: CSVSGGAGGGGEQFF. In DNA, the CDR3 is TGCAGCGTTTCGGGCGGAGCGGGAGGAGGCGGTGAGCAGTTCTTC.

The rearrangement joins TRBV11-3 to TRBJ1-2, with 9 positions matching TRBD1. Germline CDR1 and CDR2: SGHNT and YENEEA. The CDR3 contains 15 residues. The J segment lost 4 bases and the V segment lost 4 bases, leaving 7 bases of the junction unmatched. For the CDR3, the DNA is TGTGCCAGCAGCTCGCAACCGGGACAGGGCTATGGCTACACCTTC. Translated: CASSSQPGQGYGYTF.

This rearrangement joins TRBV11-2 to TRBJ2-7, with 11 bases matching TRBD2. The CDR3 extends over 16 amino acids. The junction had 5 bases not matched to a gene; V was cut back by 4 bases and J by 0 bases. The germline CDR1 and CDR2 sequences are SGHAT and FQNNGV. CDR3 loop: CASSYVAGGPSYEQYF. The DNA of the CDR3 is TGTGCCAGCAGCTATGTAGCGGGAGGGCCCTCCTACGAGCAGTACTTC.

V is TRBV7-6 and J is TRBJ2-1; D not resolved. The CDR3 is made up of 13 amino acids. Germline lookup yields CDR1 SGHVS and CDR2 FNYEAQ. Trimming took 5 bases from V and 5 from J, leaving 10 bases between them. The CDR3 sequence is CASSRSGNNEQFF. CDR3 sequence (DNA): TGTGCCAGCAGCCGCAGTGGCAACAATGAGCAGTTCTTC.

This rearrangement joins TRBV6-5 to TRBJ1-1, with no clear D. The CDR3 is made up of 15 amino acids. The V gene lost 0 bases and the J gene lost 5 bases, with 13 bases spanning the gap. The germline V gene encodes CDR1 MNHEY and CDR2 SVGAGI. CDR3 DNA sequence: TGTGCCAGCAGTTACTCGGGTTGGAGTGGAACTGAAGCTTTCTTT. Translating it yields CASSYSGWSGTEAFF.

V and J are TRBV7-9 and TRBJ2-3; TRBD1 matches 9 bases. The germline gives CDR1 SEHNR, CDR2 FQNEAQ (reference sequence). This CDR3 contains 17 residues. The J segment lost 2 bases and the V segment lost 0 bases, leaving 6 bases of the junction unmatched. The CDR3 spells CASSLAAGQGPTDTQYF. The CDR3 DNA follows: TGTGCCAGCAGCTTAGCGGCGGGACAGGGACCCACAGATACGCAGTATTTT.

This chain uses TRBV29-1 with TRBJ1-5; D is unresolved. The CDR3 sequence is 13 residues long. Germline assignment: CDR1 SQVTM and CDR2 ANQGSEA. The V end was cut by 2 bases, the J end by 0 bases, with 5 bases between. This CDR3 is CSVELNSNQPQHF. The CDR3 bases are TGCAGCGTTGAATTAAATAGCAATCAGCCCCAGCATTTT.